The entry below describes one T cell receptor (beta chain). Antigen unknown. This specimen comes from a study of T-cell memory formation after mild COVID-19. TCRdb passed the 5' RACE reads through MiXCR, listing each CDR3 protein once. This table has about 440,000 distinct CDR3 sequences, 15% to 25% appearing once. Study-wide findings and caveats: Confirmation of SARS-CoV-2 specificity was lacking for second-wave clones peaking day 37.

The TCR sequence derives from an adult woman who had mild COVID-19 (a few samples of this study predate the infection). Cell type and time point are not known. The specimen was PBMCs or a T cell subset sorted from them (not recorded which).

The chain's CDR3 is CSASPGLAVGTQYF. The CDR3, as DNA: TGCAGTGCTAGCCCGGGACTAGCTGTGGGAACCCAGTACTTC. The chain uses TRBV20-1 and TRBJ2-5; the match to TRBD2 covers 9 bases. V lost 3 bases, J lost 8 bases, and 10 bases stayed unmatched. Germline V gene data show CDR1 as DFQATT and CDR2 as SNEGSKA (reference sequence). There are 14 residues in the CDR3.